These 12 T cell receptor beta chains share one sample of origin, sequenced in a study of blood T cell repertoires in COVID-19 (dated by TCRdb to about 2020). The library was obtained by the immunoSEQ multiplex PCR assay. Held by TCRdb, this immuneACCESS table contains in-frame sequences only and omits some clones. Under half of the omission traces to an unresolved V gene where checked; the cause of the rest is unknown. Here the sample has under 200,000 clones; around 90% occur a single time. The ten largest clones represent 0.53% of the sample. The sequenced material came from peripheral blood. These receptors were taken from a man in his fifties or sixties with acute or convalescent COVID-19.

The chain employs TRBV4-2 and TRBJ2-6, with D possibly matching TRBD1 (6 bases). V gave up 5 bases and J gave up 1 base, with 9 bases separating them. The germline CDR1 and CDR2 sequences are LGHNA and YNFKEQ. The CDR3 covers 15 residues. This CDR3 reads CASSSQGSGANVLTF. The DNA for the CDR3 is TGTGCCAGCAGCTCACAGGGTTCTGGGGCCAACGTCCTGACTTTC.

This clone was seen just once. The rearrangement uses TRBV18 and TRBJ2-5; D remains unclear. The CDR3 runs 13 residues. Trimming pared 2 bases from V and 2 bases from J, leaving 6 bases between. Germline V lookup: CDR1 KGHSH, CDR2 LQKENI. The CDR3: CASSPRRQETQYF. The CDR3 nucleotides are TGTGCCAGCTCACCAAGGAGACAAGAGACCCAGTACTTC.

CDR3 sequence (DNA): TGTGCCAGTACAACCAGGGCTAGCGGGACCTACGAGCAGTACTTC. Protein: CASTTRASGTYEQYF. This chain uses TRBV6-5 with TRBJ2-7; 9 bases fit TRBD2. Germline CDR1 is MNHEY and CDR2 is SVGAGI. CDR3 length: 15 residues. V shed 9 bases and J 2 bases; nucleotides not matched to a gene: 11.

The CDR3 region has the DNA TGTGCCACCAGTGAAGTCACCGGGACACTCCAAGAGACCCAGTACTTC. Its translation is CATSEVTGTLQETQYF. This rearrangement joins TRBV24-1 to TRBJ2-5; D is perhaps TRBD1 (6 bases). Trimming cost V 4 bases and J 1 base, with 15 bases left between them. The CDR3 covers 16 residues. Per germline, CDR1 KGHDR and CDR2 SFDVKD.

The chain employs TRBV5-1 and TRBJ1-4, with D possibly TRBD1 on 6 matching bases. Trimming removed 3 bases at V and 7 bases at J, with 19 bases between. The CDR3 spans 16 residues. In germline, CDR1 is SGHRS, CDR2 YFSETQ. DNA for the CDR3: TGCGCCAGCAGCTCCGGGACAATTGATTTCGGTGAAAAACTGTTTTTT. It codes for CASSSGTIDFGEKLFF.

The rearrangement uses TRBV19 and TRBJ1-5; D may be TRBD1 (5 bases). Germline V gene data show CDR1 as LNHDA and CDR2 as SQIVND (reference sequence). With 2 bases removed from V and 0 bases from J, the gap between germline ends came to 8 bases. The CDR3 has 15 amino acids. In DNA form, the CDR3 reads TGTGCCAGTAGTATAACAGGTGTTAGCAATCAGCCCCAGCATTTT. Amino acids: CASSITGVSNQPQHF.

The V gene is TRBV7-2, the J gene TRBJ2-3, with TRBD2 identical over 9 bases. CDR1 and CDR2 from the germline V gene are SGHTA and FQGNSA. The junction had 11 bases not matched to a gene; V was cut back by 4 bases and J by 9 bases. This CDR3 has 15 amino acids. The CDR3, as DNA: TGTGCCAGCAGCTCCTCTGCGGGAGGGGTACGAACGCAGTATTTT. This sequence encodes CASSSSAGGVRTQYF.

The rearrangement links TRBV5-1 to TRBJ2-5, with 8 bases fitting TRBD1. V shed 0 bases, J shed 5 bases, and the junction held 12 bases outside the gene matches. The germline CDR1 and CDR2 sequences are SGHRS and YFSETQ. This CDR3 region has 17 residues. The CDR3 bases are TGCGCCAGCAGCTTGGGTGGGACAGGATTTTTGTGGGAGACCCAGTACTTC. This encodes CASSLGGTGFLWETQYF.

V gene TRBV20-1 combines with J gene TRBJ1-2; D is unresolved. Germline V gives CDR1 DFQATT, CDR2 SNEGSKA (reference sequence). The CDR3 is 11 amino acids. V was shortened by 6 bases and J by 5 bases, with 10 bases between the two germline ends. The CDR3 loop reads CSAPTGYGYTF. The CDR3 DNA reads TGCAGTGCCCCCACGGGGTATGGCTACACCTTC.

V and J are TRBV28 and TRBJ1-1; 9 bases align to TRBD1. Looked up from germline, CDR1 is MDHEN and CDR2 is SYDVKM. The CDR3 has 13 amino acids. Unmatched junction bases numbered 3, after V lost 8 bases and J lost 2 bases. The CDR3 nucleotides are TGTGCCAGCGGGACAGGGATTAACACTGAAGCTTTCTTT. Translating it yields CASGTGINTEAFF. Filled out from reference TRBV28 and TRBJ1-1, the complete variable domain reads DVKVTQSSRYLVKRTGEKVFLECVQDMDHENMFWYRQDPGLGLRLIYFSYDVKMKEKGDIPEGYSVSREKKERFSLILESASTNQTSMYLCASGTGINTEAFFGQGTRLTVV.

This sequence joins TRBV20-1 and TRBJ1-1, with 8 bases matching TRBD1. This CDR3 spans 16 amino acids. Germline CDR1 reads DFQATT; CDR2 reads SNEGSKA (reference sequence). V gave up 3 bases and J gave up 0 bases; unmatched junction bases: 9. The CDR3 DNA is TGCAGTGCTAGTCCAGGACAGGGCTTCATGAACACTGAAGCTTTCTTT. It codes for CSASPGQGFMNTEAFF.

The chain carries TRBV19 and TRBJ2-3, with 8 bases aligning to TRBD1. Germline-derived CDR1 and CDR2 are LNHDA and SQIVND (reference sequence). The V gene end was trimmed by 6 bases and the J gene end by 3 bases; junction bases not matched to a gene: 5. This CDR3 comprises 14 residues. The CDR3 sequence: CASSTDRATDTQYF. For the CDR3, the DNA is TGTGCCAGTAGCACGGACAGGGCGACAGATACGCAGTATTTT.